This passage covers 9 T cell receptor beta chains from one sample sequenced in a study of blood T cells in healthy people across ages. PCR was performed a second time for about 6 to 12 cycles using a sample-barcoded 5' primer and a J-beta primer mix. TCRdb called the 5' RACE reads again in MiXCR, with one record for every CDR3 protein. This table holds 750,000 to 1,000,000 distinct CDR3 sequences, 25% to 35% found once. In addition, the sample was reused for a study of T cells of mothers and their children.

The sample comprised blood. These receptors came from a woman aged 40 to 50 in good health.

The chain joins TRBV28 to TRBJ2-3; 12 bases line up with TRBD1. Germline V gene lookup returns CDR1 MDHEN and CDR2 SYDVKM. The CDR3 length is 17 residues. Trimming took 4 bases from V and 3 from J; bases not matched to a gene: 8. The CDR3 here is CASSYSPGQGATDTQYF. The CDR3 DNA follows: TGTGCCAGCAGTTATTCCCCGGGACAGGGGGCGACAGATACGCAGTATTTT. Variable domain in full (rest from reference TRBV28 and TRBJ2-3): DVKVTQSSRYLVKRTGEKVFLECVQDMDHENMFWYRQDPGLGLRLIYFSYDVKMKEKGDIPEGYSVSREKKERFSLILESASTNQTSMYLCASSYSPGQGATDTQYFGPGTRLTVL.

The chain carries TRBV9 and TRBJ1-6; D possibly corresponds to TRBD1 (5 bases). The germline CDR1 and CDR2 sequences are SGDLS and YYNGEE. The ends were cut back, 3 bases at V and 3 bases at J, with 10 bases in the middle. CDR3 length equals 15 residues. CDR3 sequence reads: CASSGTGIYNSPLHF. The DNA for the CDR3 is TGTGCCAGCAGCGGAACAGGTATCTATAATTCACCCCTCCACTTT.

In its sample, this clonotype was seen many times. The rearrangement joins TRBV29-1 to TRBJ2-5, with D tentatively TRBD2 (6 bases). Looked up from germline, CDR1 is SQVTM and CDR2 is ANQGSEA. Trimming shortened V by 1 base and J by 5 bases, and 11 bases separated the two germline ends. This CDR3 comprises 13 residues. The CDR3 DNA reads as TGCAGCGTTGAAGCTAACAGCGGGGAGACCCAGTACTTC. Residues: CSVEANSGETQYF.

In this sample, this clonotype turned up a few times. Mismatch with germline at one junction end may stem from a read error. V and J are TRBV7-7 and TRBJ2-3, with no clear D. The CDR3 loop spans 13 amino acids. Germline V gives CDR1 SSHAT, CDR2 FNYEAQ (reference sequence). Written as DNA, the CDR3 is TGTGCTAGCAGCTCCGACGGCCCAGGTACGCAGTATTTT. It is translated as CASSSDGPGTQYF.

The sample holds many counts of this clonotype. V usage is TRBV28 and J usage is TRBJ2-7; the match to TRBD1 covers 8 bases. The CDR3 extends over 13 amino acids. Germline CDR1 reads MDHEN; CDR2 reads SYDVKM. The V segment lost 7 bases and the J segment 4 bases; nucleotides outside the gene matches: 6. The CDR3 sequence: CASTRQGAYEQYF. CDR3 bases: TGTGCCAGCACCCGTCAGGGGGCATACGAGCAGTACTTC.

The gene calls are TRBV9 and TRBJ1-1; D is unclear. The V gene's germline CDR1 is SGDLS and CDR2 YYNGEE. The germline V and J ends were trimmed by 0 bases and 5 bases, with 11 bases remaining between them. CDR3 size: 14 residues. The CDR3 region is CASSVGSGLTEAFF. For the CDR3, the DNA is TGTGCCAGCAGCGTAGGATCGGGGTTGACTGAAGCTTTCTTT. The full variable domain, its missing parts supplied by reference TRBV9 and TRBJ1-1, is DSGVTQTPKHLITATGQRVTLRCSPRSGDLSVYWYQQSLDQGLQFLIQYYNGEERAKGNILERFSAQQFPDLHSELNLSSLELGDSALYFCASSVGSGLTEAFFGQGTRLTVV.

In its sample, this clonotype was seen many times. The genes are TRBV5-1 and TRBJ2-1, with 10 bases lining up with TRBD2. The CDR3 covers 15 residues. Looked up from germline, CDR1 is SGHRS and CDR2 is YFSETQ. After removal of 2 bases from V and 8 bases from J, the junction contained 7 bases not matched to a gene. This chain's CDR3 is CASSFASGGRYEQFF. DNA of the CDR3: TGCGCCAGCAGCTTCGCTAGCGGGGGTCGGTATGAGCAGTTCTTC.

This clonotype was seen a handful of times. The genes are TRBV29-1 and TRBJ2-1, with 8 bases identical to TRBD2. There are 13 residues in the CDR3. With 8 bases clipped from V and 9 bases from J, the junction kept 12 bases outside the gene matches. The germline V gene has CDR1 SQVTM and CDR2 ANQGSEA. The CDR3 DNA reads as TGCAGCACCACTAGCGGTAATTGGGGTGAGCAGTTCTTC. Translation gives CSTTSGNWGEQFF.

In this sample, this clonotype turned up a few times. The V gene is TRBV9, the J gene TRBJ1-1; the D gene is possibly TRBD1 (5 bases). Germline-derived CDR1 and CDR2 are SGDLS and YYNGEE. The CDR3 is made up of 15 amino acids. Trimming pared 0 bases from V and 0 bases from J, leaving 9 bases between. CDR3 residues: CASSVVGGMNTEAFF. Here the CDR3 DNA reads TGTGCCAGCAGCGTAGTTGGGGGTATGAACACTGAAGCTTTCTTT.